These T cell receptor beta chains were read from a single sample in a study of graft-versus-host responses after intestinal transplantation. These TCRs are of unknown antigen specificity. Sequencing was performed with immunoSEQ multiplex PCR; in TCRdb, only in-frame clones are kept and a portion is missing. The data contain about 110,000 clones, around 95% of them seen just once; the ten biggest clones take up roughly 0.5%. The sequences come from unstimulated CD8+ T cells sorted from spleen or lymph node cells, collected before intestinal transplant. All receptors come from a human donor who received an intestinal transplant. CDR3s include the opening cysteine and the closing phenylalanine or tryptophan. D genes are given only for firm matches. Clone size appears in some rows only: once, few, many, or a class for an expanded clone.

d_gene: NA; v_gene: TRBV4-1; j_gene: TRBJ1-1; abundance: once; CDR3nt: TGCGCCAGCAGCCAAGTACGGGGAGGGACTGAAGCTTTCTTT; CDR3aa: CASSQVRGGTEAFF
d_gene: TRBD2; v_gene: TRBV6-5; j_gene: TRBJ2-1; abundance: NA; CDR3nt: TGTGCCAGCAGTTACTCGCGGGAGTCTCGGAATGAGCAGTTCTTC; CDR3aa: CASSYSRESRNEQFF
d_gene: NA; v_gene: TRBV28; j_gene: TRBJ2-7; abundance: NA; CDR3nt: TGTGCCAGCAGCACCGTCCACCTGGGAAACGAGCAGTACTTC; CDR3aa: CASSTVHLGNEQYF
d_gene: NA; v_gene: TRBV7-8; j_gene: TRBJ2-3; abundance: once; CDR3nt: TGTGCCAGCAGTCGCCCCTTCGGCGGTACGCAGTATTTT; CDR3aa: CASSRPFGGTQYF
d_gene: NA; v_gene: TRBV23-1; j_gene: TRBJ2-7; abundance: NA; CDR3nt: TGCGCCCTAGAGCGAGGGGTCCACGAGCAGTACTTC; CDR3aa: CALERGVHEQYF
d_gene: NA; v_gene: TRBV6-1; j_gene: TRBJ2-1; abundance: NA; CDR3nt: TGTGCCAGCAGTGATTGGACTGACAATGAGCAGTTCTTC; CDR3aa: CASSDWTDNEQFF
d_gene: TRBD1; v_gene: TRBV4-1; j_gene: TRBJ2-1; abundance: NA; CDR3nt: TGCGCCAGCAGCCCGCCGGGACAGGGGGCGGGGTATGAGCAGTTCTTC; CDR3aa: CASSPPGQGAGYEQFF
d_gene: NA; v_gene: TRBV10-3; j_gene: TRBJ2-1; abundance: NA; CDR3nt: TGTGCCATCAGTGAGTTGATAGAGGGCTACAATGAGCAGTTCTTC; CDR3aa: CAISELIEGYNEQFF
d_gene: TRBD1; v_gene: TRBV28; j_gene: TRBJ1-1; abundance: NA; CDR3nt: TGTGCCAGCAGTCACCGGGACAGGAGATACACTGAAGCTTTCTTT; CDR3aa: CASSHRDRRYTEAFF
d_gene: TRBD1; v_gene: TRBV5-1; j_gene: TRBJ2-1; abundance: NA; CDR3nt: TGCGCCAGCAGCGGCCGGGACAGGGGCCAGGATGAGCAGTTCTTC; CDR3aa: CASSGRDRGQDEQFF
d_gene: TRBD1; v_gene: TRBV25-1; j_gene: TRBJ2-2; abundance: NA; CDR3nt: TGTGCCAGCCAACGACAGGGGGTTTCCCGGGAGCTGTTTTTT; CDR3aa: CASQRQGVSRELFF
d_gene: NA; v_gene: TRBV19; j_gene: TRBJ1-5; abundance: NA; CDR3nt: TGTGCCAGTAAGGGAATGATCTATAGCAATCAGCCCCAGCATTTT; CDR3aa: CASKGMIYSNQPQHF
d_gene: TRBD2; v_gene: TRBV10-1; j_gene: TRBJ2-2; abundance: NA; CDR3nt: TGCGCCAGCAGTGTTGGGACTAGCGGAGACGGGGAGCTGTTTTTT; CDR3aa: CASSVGTSGDGELFF
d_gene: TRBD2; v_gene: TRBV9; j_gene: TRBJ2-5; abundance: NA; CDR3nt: TGTGCCAGCAGCGTAGATCTAGCGGGAGGGCCCCGGTACTTC; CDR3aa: CASSVDLAGGPRYF
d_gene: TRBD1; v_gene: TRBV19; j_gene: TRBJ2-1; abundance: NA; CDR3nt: TGTGCGAGTACGACAGGGTGGCAGGCCAATGAGCAGTTCTTC; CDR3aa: CASTTGWQANEQFF
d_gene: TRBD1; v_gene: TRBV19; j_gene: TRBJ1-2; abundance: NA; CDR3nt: TGTGCCAGTAGTGGGCGGACAGGGGGCAACTATGGCTACACCTTC; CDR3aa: CASSGRTGGNYGYTF
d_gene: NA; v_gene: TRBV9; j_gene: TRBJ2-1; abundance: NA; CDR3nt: TGTGCCAGCAGCGGGGACAATGAGCAGTTCTTC; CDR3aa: CASSGDNEQFF
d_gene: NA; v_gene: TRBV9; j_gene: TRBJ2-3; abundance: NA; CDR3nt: TGTGCCAGCAGCGTAGAGGGGTTTAGCACAGATACGCAGTATTTT; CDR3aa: CASSVEGFSTDTQYF
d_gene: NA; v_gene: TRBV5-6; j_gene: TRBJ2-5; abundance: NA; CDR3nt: TGTGCCAGCAGCTTAGCTAGCCAAGAGACCCAGTACTTC; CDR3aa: CASSLASQETQYF